This TCR beta chain was observed in a study of T cell repertoires in ileal Crohn's disease. Germline values: CDR1 SGHNT, CDR2 YENEEA. The V segment lost 5 bases and the J segment 0 bases; nucleotides outside the gene matches: 8. The CDR3 spans 16 residues. Produced via immunoSEQ multiplex PCR; TCRdb's table is partial and in-frame only. The sample shows more than 9,000 clones, around 78% of them seen only once. The rearrangement joins TRBV11-3 to TRBJ2-7, with TRBD1 matching 9 bases. The sequence came from an adult with Crohn's disease. Sequencing was done on a sample of ileal tissue. The CDR3 loop reads CASSPLTGGGSYEQYF. CDR3 nucleotides: TGTGCCAGCAGCCCCCTGACAGGGGGGGGCTCCTACGAGCAGTACTTC.